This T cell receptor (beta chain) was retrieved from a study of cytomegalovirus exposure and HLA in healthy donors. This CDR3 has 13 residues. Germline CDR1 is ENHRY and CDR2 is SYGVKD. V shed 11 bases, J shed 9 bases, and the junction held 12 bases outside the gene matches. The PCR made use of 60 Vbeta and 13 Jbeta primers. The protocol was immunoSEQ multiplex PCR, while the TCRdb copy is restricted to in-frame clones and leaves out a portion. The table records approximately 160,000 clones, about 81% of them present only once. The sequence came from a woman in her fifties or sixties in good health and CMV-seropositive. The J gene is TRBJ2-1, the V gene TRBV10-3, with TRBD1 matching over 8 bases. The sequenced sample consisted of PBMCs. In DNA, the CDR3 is TGTGCCGGATCAGGGCAGGGGGCGGCTGAGCAGTTCTTC. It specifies CAGSGQGAAEQFF.